These 20 T cell receptor beta chains originate from one sample sequenced in a study of T-cell memory formation after mild COVID-19. One entry per CDR3 protein results from TCRdb running MiXCR on the 5' RACE reads. Of 150,000 or so distinct CDR3 sequences listed, more than 14% are singletons. The sequencing sample was made of PBMCs or a T cell subset sorted from them (not recorded which). These receptors originate from an adult woman who had mild COVID-19 (a few samples of this study predate the infection). Cell type and time point are not known.

CDR3 amino acids: CASSLTPAGDTQYF. The CDR3 DNA follows: TGTGCCAGCAGCCTAACCCCGGCAGGAGATACGCAGTATTTT. The J gene is TRBJ2-3, the V gene TRBV5-6; D unclear. CDR3 length: 14 residues. Trimming left V 4 bases short and J 5 bases short, with 14 bases between. CDR1 SGHDT and CDR2 YYEEEE come from the germline V gene.

This clonotype was counted at least ten times. This chain joins TRBV9 and TRBJ2-1; D may be TRBD1 (5 bases). The V gene's germline CDR1 is SGDLS and CDR2 YYNGEE. Trimming left V 1 base short and J 4 bases short, with 9 bases between. CDR3 length: 14 amino acids. The DNA of the CDR3 is TGTGCCAGCAGCGTACATACAGGATACAATGAGCAGTTCTTC. This codes for CASSVHTGYNEQFF.

J is TRBJ1-5 and V is TRBV27, with 7 bases fitting TRBD1. V trimming: 3 bases; J trimming: 4 bases; junction bases outside the gene matches: 3. CDR3 length equals 14 residues. Germline V gene data show CDR1 as MNHEY and CDR2 as SMNVEV (reference sequence). Here the CDR3 DNA reads TGTGCCAGCAGTTTTGGGACAGAGAATCAGCCCCAGCATTTT. It is translated as CASSFGTENQPQHF.

The chain is built from TRBV19 and TRBJ2-7, with TRBD1 identical over 8 bases. V gave up 5 bases and J gave up 7 bases; unmatched junction bases: 7. This CDR3 comprises 13 residues. Germline V gene lookup returns CDR1 LNHDA and CDR2 SQIVND (reference sequence). CDR3 sequence (DNA): TGTGCCAGTAGTCCCACCGGACAGGGTGAGCAGTACTTC. Its translation is CASSPTGQGEQYF.

This clonotype was recorded a few times. The chain combines TRBV23-1 with TRBJ2-1; D remains ambiguous. TRBV23-1 is an ORF for which the function is uncertain. The CDR3 sequence is 13 residues long. The germline V and J ends were trimmed by 4 bases and 4 bases, with 8 bases remaining between them. CDR3 sequence: CASSLRRYNEQFF. CDR3 in DNA: TGCGCCAGCAGTCTAAGAAGGTACAATGAGCAGTTCTTC.

The chain recombines TRBV5-4 with TRBJ2-1; 8 bases fit TRBD1. The CDR3 has 15 amino acids. The V gene end was trimmed by 1 base and the J gene end by 3 bases; junction bases not matched to a gene: 3. Germline V lookup: CDR1 SGHNT, CDR2 YYREEE (reference sequence). Here the CDR3 reads CASSLPGQVYNEQFF. The CDR3 DNA reads as TGTGCCAGCAGCTTGCCGGGACAGGTCTACAATGAGCAGTTCTTC.

The chain uses TRBV2 and TRBJ1-6; D might be TRBD1 (6 bases). CDR3 length equals 13 residues. Germline-derived CDR1 and CDR2 are SNHLY and FYNNEI. Trimming took 7 bases from V and 7 from J, leaving 11 bases between them. In nucleotides, the CDR3 is TGTGCCAGCAAAGGGACAACCAATTCACCCCTCCACTTT. Translated: CASKGTTNSPLHF.

The chain links TRBV29-1 to TRBJ1-2; D gene uncertain. Germline CDR1 is SQVTM and CDR2 is ANQGSEA. Trimming left V 4 bases short and J 0 bases short, with 12 bases between. This CDR3 region has 14 residues. The CDR3 reads CSVGAGDPNYGYTF. The CDR3 region has the DNA TGCAGCGTTGGGGCGGGAGACCCTAACTATGGCTACACCTTC.

This clonotype showed up just a few times. V is TRBV3-1 and J is TRBJ2-3; TRBD2 agrees at 15 bases. The V segment lost 4 bases and the J segment 2 bases; nucleotides outside the gene matches: 7. Germline V gives CDR1 LGHDT, CDR2 YNNKEL (reference sequence). The CDR3 has 18 residues. As DNA, the CDR3 is TGTGCCAGCAGCCGGGGAGGACTAGCGGGGGGGTACACAGATACGCAGTATTTT. Amino acid sequence: CASSRGGLAGGYTDTQYF.

The chain recombines TRBV7-6 with TRBJ2-1; maybe TRBD2 (6 bases). V dropped 3 bases and J dropped 9 bases, with 21 bases sitting between them. The germline V gene encodes CDR1 SGHVS and CDR2 FNYEAQ. The CDR3 has 16 amino acids. The CDR3 coding sequence is TGTGCCAGCAGCTTTTCACTAGCCCCCGAAACTGGTGAGCAGTTCTTC. Translation gives CASSFSLAPETGEQFF.

This clonotype was counted a few times. The chain recombines TRBV25-1 with TRBJ2-2, with D tentatively TRBD1 (6 bases). The germline CDR1 and CDR2 sequences are MGHDK and SYGVNS. V gave up 2 bases and J gave up 0 bases, with 13 bases separating them. CDR3 size: 17 residues. DNA for the CDR3: TGTGCCAGCAGTGAAGGGCAGGGGATATCGAACACCGGGGAGCTGTTTTTT. Translation gives CASSEGQGISNTGELFF.

The V gene is TRBV6-2 or TRBV6-3, the J gene TRBJ2-3; the match to TRBD2 covers 14 bases. The CDR3 covers 17 residues. Trimming at V came to 6 bases and at J to 4 bases, leaving 9 bases not matched to a gene. Germline CDR1 MNHEY, CDR2 SVGEGT. The CDR3 sequence: CASRPRLAGGPSDTQYF. The CDR3 DNA reads as TGTGCCAGCAGACCACGACTAGCGGGAGGGCCCTCAGATACGCAGTATTTT.

This rearrangement joins TRBV4-1 to TRBJ1-1; 7 bases match TRBD1. Germline-derived CDR1 and CDR2 are MGHRA and YSYEKL. The CDR3 covers 15 residues. Trimming cost V 3 bases and J 0 bases; bases outside gene matches: 4. The CDR3 loop reads CASSHGGQMNTEAFF. The CDR3 coding sequence is TGCGCCAGCAGCCATGGGGGACAGATGAACACTGAAGCTTTCTTT.

This clonotype was detected a few times. The chain recombines TRBV3-1 with TRBJ2-2, with D unresolved. V lost 2 bases and J lost 12, with 10 bases in between. CDR3 size: 12 residues. Germline CDR1 reads LGHDT; CDR2 reads YNNKEL (reference sequence). The CDR3 reads CASSQNLGKLFF. In DNA form, the CDR3 reads TGTGCCAGCAGCCAAAACTTAGGAAAGCTGTTTTTT.

The chain joins TRBV7-8 to TRBJ2-2; 7 bases match TRBD2. This CDR3 spans 16 amino acids. V dropped 4 bases and J dropped 6; count of bases not matched to a gene: 11. CDR1 and CDR2 from the germline V gene are SGHVS and FQNEAQ. This CDR3 reads CASSSRRGISAGELFF. The DNA of the CDR3 is TGTGCCAGCAGCTCAAGGCGGGGGATATCTGCCGGGGAGCTGTTTTTT.

The rearrangement uses TRBV28 and TRBJ2-7; D remains ambiguous. The CDR3 is made up of 13 amino acids. The V end was cut by 3 bases, the J end by 0 bases, with 6 bases between. Germline CDR1 is MDHEN and CDR2 is SYDVKM. This CDR3 reads CASSLVPSYEQYF. The DNA for the CDR3 is TGTGCCAGCAGTTTGGTTCCCTCCTACGAGCAGTACTTC.

In its sample, this clonotype was seen a few times. The rearrangement links TRBV7-6 to TRBJ2-5; TRBD2 aligns across 7 bases. This CDR3 region has 16 residues. From germline, CDR1 is SGHVS and CDR2 FNYEAQ. The V segment lost 1 base and the J segment 4 bases; nucleotides outside the gene matches: 9. The CDR3 DNA reads as TGTGCCAGCAGCTTAGTCGGATGGGGGGGAGGAGAGACCCAGTACTTC. It yields the protein CASSLVGWGGGETQYF.

This clonotype has more than one count but fewer than ten. V and J are TRBV20-1 and TRBJ1-3; weak D call: TRBD1 (6 bases). V was shortened by 0 bases and J by 0 bases, with 9 bases between the two germline ends. This CDR3 is built from 15 residues. CDR1 is DFQATT, CDR2 SNEGSKA, per germline (reference sequence). This chain's CDR3 is CSARDWTASGNTIYF. CDR3 coding DNA: TGCAGTGCTAGAGATTGGACAGCCTCTGGAAACACCATATATTTT.

The chain combines TRBV12-3 or TRBV12-4 with TRBJ2-1; 8 nucleotides match TRBD2. The length of the CDR3 is 15 residues. With V trimmed by 6 bases and J by 3 bases, 7 bases remained unmatched. CDR3 residues: CASRPGGGIYNEQFF. CDR3 nucleotide sequence: TGTGCCAGCAGACCGGGGGGGGGCATCTACAATGAGCAGTTCTTC.

This clonotype was observed at least ten times. V and J are TRBV6-5 and TRBJ2-7, with TRBD2 matching over 7 bases. The germline gives CDR1 MNHEY, CDR2 SVGAGI. The CDR3 totals 15 residues. Trimming at V came to 4 bases and at J to 6 bases, leaving 12 bases not matched to a gene. CDR3 nucleotide sequence: TGTGCCAGCAGTTCAACATCCAGCGGGATCACCGAGCAGTACTTC. Protein sequence: CASSSTSSGITEQYF.